This TCR beta chain was observed in a study of technical replicates of blood from a few donors. V was shortened by 7 bases and J by 4 bases, with 14 bases between the two germline ends. This CDR3 spans 14 amino acids. CDR1 is SEHNR, CDR2 FQNEAQ, per germline (reference sequence). Sequenced by immunoSEQ multiplex PCR; TCRdb stores in-frame clones only, minus some. The repertoire holds 98,000 or so clones, with 95% as singletons. The TCR comes from a human donor in good health. The chain carries TRBV7-9 and TRBJ1-3; the D is unclear. The sequencing sample was made of T cells isolated from PBMCs. In DNA form, the CDR3 reads TGTGCCAGCATCCTCGGGAGTCGGGGAAACACCATATATTTT. Residues: CASILGSRGNTIYF.